Reported below is one T cell receptor (beta chain). Its antigen is unidentified. Naive CD8 cells lacked CD45RO and underwent positive selection for CCR7, leaving out terminally differentiated effector memory CD45RA+ cells. This sample is drawn from a study of shared clonotypes between healthy human individuals. Overall study: A donor's plate count was three for CD4 naive and three for CD4 memory; CD8 naive had two and CD8 memory one. Study-wide findings and caveats: Tissues were not sampled, only blood, and their repertoires likely differ.

Trimming shortened V by 2 bases and J by 7 bases, and 10 bases separated the two germline ends. The germline gives CDR1 SGHDT, CDR2 YYEEEE. The CDR3 is 13 amino acids. The method was immunoSEQ multiplex PCR; TCRdb's version includes in-frame clones alone and lacks a portion of them. This table holds 550,000 to 750,000 clones, over 95% found once. J is TRBJ1-5 and V is TRBV5-6, with D uncertain. Sequencing input: naive CD8+ T cells sorted from blood. The clonotype originates from a woman aged 25-40 years in good health. CDR3 nucleotides: TGTGCCAGCAGCTTCGGGGTGGGACAGCCCCAGCATTTT. Residues: CASSFGVGQPQHF.